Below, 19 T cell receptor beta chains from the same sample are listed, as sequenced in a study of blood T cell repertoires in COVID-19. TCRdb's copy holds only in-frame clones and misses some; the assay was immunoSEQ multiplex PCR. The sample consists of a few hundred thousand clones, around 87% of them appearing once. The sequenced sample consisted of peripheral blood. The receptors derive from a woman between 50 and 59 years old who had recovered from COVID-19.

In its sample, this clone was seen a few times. The CDR3 coding sequence is TGTGCCAGCAGCTTGACGGGACTAGCGGGAGGAAATGAGCAGTTCTTC. Translated: CASSLTGLAGGNEQFF. The chain recombines TRBV7-8 with TRBJ2-1, with TRBD2 matching over 15 bases. V trimming: 3 bases; J trimming: 7 bases; junction bases outside the gene matches: 4. The CDR3 extends over 16 amino acids. Germline V gene sequence: CDR1 SGHVS, CDR2 FQNEAQ.

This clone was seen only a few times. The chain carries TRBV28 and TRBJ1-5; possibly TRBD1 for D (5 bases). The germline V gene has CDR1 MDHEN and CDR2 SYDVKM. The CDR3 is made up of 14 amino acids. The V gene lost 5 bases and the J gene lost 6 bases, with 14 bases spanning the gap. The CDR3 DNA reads TGTGCCAGCAGTGGCAGGGAAGTAGGTCAGCCCCAGCATTTT. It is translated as CASSGREVGQPQHF.

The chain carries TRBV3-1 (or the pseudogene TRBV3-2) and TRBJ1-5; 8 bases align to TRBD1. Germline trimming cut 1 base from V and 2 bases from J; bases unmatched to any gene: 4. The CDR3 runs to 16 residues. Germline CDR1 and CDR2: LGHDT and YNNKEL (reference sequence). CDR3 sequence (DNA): TGTGCCAGCAGCCAAGCCGGACAGGGCGGCAATCAGCCCCAGCATTTT. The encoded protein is CASSQAGQGGNQPQHF.

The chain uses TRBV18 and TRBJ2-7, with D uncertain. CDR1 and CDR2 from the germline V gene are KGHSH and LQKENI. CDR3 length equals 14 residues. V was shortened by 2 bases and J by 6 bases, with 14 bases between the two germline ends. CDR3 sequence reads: CASSPLQPSGEQYF. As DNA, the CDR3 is TGTGCCAGCTCACCATTGCAACCGTCGGGCGAGCAGTACTTC.

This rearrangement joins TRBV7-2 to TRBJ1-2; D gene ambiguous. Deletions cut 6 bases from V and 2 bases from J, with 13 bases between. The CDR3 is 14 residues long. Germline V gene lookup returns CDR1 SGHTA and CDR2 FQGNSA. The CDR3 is CASSPQTGNYGYTF. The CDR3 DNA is TGTGCCAGCAGTCCCCAGACGGGAAACTATGGCTACACCTTC. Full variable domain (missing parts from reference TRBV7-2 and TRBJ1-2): GAGVSQSPSNKVTEKGKDVELRCDPISGHTALYWYRQSLGQGLEFLIYFQGNSAPDKSGLPSDRFSAERTGGSVSTLTIQRTQQEDSAVYLCASSPQTGNYGYTFGSGTRLTVV.

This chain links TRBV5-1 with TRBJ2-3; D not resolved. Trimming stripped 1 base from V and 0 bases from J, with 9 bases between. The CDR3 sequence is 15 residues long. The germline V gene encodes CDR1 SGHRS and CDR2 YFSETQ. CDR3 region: CASSLSEPSTDTQYF. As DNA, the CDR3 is TGCGCCAGCAGCTTGTCCGAGCCCAGCACAGATACGCAGTATTTT.

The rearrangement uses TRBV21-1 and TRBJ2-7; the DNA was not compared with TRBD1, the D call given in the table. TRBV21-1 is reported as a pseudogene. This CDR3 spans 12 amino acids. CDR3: CASNSQGNEQYF. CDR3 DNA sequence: TGTGCCAGCAACTCACAGGGAAACGAGCAGTACTTC.

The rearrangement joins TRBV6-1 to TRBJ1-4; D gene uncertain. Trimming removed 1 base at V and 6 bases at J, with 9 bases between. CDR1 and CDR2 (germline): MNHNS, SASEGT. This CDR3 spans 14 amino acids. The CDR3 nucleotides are TGTGCCAGCAGTGAAGTGCCGGGGTATGAAAAACTGTTTTTT. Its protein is CASSEVPGYEKLFF.

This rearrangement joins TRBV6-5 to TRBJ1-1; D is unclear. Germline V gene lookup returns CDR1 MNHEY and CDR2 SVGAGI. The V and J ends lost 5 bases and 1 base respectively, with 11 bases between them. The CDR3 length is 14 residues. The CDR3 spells CASSLRSRNTEAFF. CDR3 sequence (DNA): TGTGCCAGCAGTCTGAGGTCCCGGAACACTGAAGCTTTCTTT.

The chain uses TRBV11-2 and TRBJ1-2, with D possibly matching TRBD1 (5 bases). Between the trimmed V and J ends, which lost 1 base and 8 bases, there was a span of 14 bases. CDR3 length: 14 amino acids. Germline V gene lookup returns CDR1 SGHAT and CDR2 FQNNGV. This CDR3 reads CASSLVETVLGYTF. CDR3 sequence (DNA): TGTGCCAGCAGCTTAGTGGAGACAGTCTTAGGCTACACCTTC.

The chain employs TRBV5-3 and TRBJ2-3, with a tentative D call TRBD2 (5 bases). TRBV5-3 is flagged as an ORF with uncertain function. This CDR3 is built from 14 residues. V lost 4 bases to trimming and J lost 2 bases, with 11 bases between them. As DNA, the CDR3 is TGTGCCAGAAGCCCCGGGGAGACCACAGATACGCAGTATTTT. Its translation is CARSPGETTDTQYF.

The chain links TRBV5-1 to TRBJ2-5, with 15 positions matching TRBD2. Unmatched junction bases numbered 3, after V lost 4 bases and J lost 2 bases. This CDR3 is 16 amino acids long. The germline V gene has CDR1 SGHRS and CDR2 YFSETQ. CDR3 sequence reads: CASSPGLAGGQETQYF. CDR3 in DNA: TGCGCCAGCAGCCCCGGACTAGCGGGAGGGCAAGAGACCCAGTACTTC.

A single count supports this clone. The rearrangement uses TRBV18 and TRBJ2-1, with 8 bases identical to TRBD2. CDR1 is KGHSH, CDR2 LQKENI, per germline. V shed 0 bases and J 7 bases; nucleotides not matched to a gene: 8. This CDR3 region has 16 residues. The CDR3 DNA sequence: TGTGCCAGCTCACCACCGGCGGGGGGTAAGGGTAATGAGCAGTTCTTC. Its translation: CASSPPAGGKGNEQFF.

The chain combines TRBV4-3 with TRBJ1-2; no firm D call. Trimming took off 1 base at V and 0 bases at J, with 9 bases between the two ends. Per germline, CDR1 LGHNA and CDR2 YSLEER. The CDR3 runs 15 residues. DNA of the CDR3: TGCGCCAGCAGCCAAGGACTCGCAGCTAACTATGGCTACACCTTC. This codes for CASSQGLAANYGYTF.

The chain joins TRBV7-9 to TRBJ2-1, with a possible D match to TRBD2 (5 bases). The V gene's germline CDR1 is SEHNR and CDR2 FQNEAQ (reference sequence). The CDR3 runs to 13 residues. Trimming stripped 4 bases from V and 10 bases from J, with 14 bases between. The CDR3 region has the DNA TGTGCCAGCAGCTCCCGGACGGACTGGGAGCAGTTCTTC. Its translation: CASSSRTDWEQFF.

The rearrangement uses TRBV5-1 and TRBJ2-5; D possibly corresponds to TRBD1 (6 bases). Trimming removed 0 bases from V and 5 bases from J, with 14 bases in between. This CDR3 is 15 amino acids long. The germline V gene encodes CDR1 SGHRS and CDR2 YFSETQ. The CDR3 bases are TGCGCCAGCAGCTTGGAGGGGGTCAGGGCGGAGACCCAGTACTTC. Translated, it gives CASSLEGVRAETQYF.

The CDR3 is CASSFWDRGAKNIQYF. Written as DNA, the CDR3 is TGTGCCAGCAGCTTTTGGGACAGGGGGGCCAAAAACATTCAGTACTTC. The chain carries TRBV7-9 and TRBJ2-4; 11 bases match TRBD1. The CDR3 length is 16 residues. Germline V gene data show CDR1 as SEHNR and CDR2 as FQNEAQ (reference sequence). V shed 3 bases and J 1 base; nucleotides not matched to a gene: 2.

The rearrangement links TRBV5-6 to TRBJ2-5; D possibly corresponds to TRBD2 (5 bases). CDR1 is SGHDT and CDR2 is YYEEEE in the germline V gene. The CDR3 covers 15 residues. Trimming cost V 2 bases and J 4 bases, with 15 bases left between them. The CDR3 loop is CASSFGPRSGETQYF. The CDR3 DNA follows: TGTGCCAGCAGCTTTGGCCCGAGGAGCGGAGAGACCCAGTACTTC.

The CDR3 reads CAISEAGPDTQYF. For the CDR3, the DNA is TGTGCCATCAGTGAGGCAGGCCCAGATACGCAGTATTTT. The chain joins TRBV10-3 to TRBJ2-3; D call uncertain. The CDR3 totals 13 residues. Germline assignment: CDR1 ENHRY and CDR2 SYGVKD. Trimming left V 2 bases short and J 4 bases short, with 7 bases between.